What follows are 21 T cell receptor beta chains derived from one specimen sequenced in a study of blood T cell repertoires in COVID-19. The table came from immunoSEQ multiplex PCR; TCRdb's copy has only in-frame clones and leaves some out. This sample yields approximately 250,000 clones, of which more than 75% are seen a single time; around 8.8% belongs to the top ten. Sequences were obtained from peripheral blood. Source of these receptors: a man aged 35 to 55 with active or convalescent COVID-19.

This clone was seen a handful of times. The CDR3 sequence is CASSSSSGRMDTQYF. CDR3 DNA: TGTGCCAGCAGCTCCTCTAGCGGGAGAATGGATACGCAGTATTTT. This rearrangement joins TRBV7-8 to TRBJ2-3, with 10 nucleotides matching TRBD2. J gave up 6 bases and V 4 bases, and 7 bases lay outside the gene matches. Germline assignment: CDR1 SGHVS and CDR2 FQNEAQ. The CDR3 is made up of 15 amino acids.

The chain has TRBV7-2 and TRBJ2-7; 10 bases are a match to TRBD2. J gave up 3 bases and V 0 bases, and 8 bases lay outside the gene matches. Germline lookup yields CDR1 SGHTA and CDR2 FQGNSA. This CDR3 region has 17 residues. The CDR3 is CASSLASSPSGSYEQYF. CDR3 DNA sequence: TGTGCCAGCAGCTTAGCATCGTCACCTAGCGGGAGCTACGAGCAGTACTTC.

V and J are TRBV30 and TRBJ1-1, with a weak D call TRBD1 (6 bases). Trimming stripped 2 bases from V and 1 base from J, with 17 bases between. This CDR3 is built from 16 residues. Germline V lookup: CDR1 GTSNPN, CDR2 SVGIG (reference sequence). The CDR3 region is CAWSKTGSVRNTEAFF. The CDR3 DNA reads as TGTGCCTGGAGTAAAACAGGGTCCGTGAGGAACACTGAAGCTTTCTTT.

This rearrangement joins TRBV5-4 to TRBJ2-1, with TRBD2 matching over 8 bases. The CDR3 is 15 residues long. The V and J ends lost 4 bases and 5 bases, in that order; junction bases with no gene match: 8. Germline V CDR1 and CDR2: SGHNT, YYREEE (reference sequence). For the CDR3, the DNA is TGTGCCAGCAGCCTCGCGGGGGGCCAGAACAATGAGCAGTTCTTC. Its protein is CASSLAGGQNNEQFF.

The CDR3 sequence is CASSLGGPLYNEQFF. The CDR3 bases are TGTGCCAGCAGCTTAGGAGGGCCTCTCTACAATGAGCAGTTCTTC. The chain employs TRBV11-1 and TRBJ2-1; the D gene is possibly TRBD2 (5 bases). The germline gives CDR1 SGHAT, CDR2 FQDESV (reference sequence). V lost 1 base to trimming and J lost 3 bases, with 10 bases between them. This CDR3 spans 15 amino acids.

The count of this clone is one. The chain uses TRBV15 and TRBJ2-5; TRBD1 matches 7 bases. This CDR3 is 14 amino acids long. The V gene end was trimmed by 2 bases and the J gene end by 4 bases; junction bases not matched to a gene: 4. CDR1 and CDR2 (germline): LNHNV, YYDKDF (reference sequence). DNA of the CDR3: TGTGCCACCAGCAGACAGGGGGTGAGAGAGACCCAGTACTTC. It is translated as CATSRQGVRETQYF.

This clone was detected once. The chain employs TRBV2 and TRBJ2-1; D gene uncertain. The V gene's germline CDR1 is SNHLY and CDR2 FYNNEI. V was trimmed by 4 bases and J by 9 bases, leaving 7 bases between them. The CDR3 spans 11 residues. The CDR3 sequence is CASSALGEQFF. CDR3 in DNA: TGTGCCAGCAGTGCCCTAGGTGAGCAGTTCTTC.

V gene TRBV5-1 combines with J gene TRBJ2-7; 8 bases are shared with TRBD2. Losses at the gene ends were 4 bases for V and 6 bases for J; bases not matched to a gene: 9. Germline CDR1 and CDR2: SGHRS and YFSETQ. The CDR3 contains 14 residues. The CDR3 coding sequence is TGCGCCAGCAGCAACGCGGGGGGCGCGGTCGAGCAGTACTTC. Translated, it gives CASSNAGGAVEQYF.

The J gene is TRBJ2-2, the V gene TRBV10-1, with 13 bases matching TRBD2. In germline, CDR1 is WNHNN, CDR2 SYGVQD (reference sequence). The CDR3 runs 15 residues. V shed 11 bases, J shed 4 bases, and the junction held 7 bases outside the gene matches. CDR3 amino acids: CAGPGLAGFTGELFF. CDR3 DNA sequence: TGCGCCGGACCGGGACTAGCGGGATTCACCGGGGAGCTGTTTTTT.

The gene calls are TRBV29-1 and TRBJ1-2; D may be TRBD1 (5 bases). Germline CDR1 and CDR2: SQVTM and ANQGSEA. V lost 4 bases and J 2 bases, leaving 8 bases between the germline ends. The CDR3 covers 12 residues. CDR3: CSVGGGNYGYTF. DNA for the CDR3: TGCAGCGTTGGGGGGGGAAACTATGGCTACACCTTC.

This clone was found once. J is TRBJ2-7 and V is TRBV12-3 or TRBV12-4; 7 nucleotides align to TRBD1. This CDR3 spans 12 amino acids. Germline trimming cut 5 bases from V and 6 bases from J; bases unmatched to any gene: 4. For the CDR3, the DNA is TGTGCCAGCAGTCGGGACAGAGTCGAGCAGTACTTC. Translation: CASSRDRVEQYF.

The chain couples TRBV10-3 to TRBJ1-4; TRBD1 aligns across 11 bases. Trimming removed 10 bases from V and 8 bases from J; junction bases left unmatched: 6. The length of the CDR3 is 13 residues. CDR1 and CDR2 from the germline V gene are ENHRY and SYGVKD. CDR3 sequence reads: CATGQGAEEKLFF. Here the CDR3 DNA reads TGTGCCACCGGACAGGGGGCGGAGGAAAAACTGTTTTTT.

The chain employs TRBV4-1 and TRBJ1-5; no firm D call. Trimming stripped 0 bases from V and 6 bases from J, with 9 bases between. This CDR3 is built from 14 residues. From germline, CDR1 is MGHRA and CDR2 YSYEKL. CDR3 amino acids: CASSQEANAQPQHF. The DNA of the CDR3 is TGCGCCAGCAGCCAAGAAGCGAACGCTCAGCCCCAGCATTTT.

The V gene is TRBV10-3, the J gene TRBJ2-1; TRBD2 matches 8 bases. V lost 7 bases, J lost 5 bases, and 7 bases stayed unmatched. This CDR3 is 14 amino acids long. Germline assignment: CDR1 ENHRY and CDR2 SYGVKD. CDR3 sequence: CAITDGTSHNEQFF. CDR3 DNA sequence: TGTGCCATCACGGACGGGACTAGTCACAATGAGCAGTTCTTC.

This clone was seen just once. The chain couples TRBV30 to TRBJ1-4, with D possibly TRBD1 on 6 matching bases. Trimming cost V 1 base and J 6 bases, with 12 bases left between them. The CDR3 extends over 14 amino acids. Germline assignment: CDR1 GTSNPN and CDR2 SVGIG (reference sequence). CDR3 bases: TGTGCCTGGAGTGCCGGGACACCTGATGAAAAACTGTTTTTT. Amino acids: CAWSAGTPDEKLFF. The variable domain in full, with the rest retrieved from reference TRBV30 and TRBJ1-4, is SQTIHQWPATLVQPVGSPLSLECTVEGTSNPNLYWYRQAAGRGLQLLFYSVGIGQISSEVPQNLSASRPQDRQFILSSKKLLLSDSGFYLCAWSAGTPDEKLFFGSGTQLSVL.

V is TRBV19 and J is TRBJ1-3, with D possibly being TRBD1 (5 bases). V lost 10 bases and J lost 0, with 28 bases in between. Germline V CDR1 and CDR2: LNHDA, SQIVND (reference sequence). The CDR3 sequence is 19 residues long. The CDR3 loop is CATRGSSIPKLGSGNTIYF. DNA of the CDR3: TGTGCCACAAGGGGTAGCTCTATCCCAAAATTGGGCTCTGGAAACACCATATATTTT.

This clone was observed a single time. The chain uses TRBV14 and TRBJ2-7; 8 nucleotides agree with TRBD1. The germline V gene has CDR1 SGHDN and CDR2 FVKESK. V gave up 4 bases and J gave up 2 bases; unmatched junction bases: 7. The CDR3 contains 15 residues. CDR3 sequence: CASSLGTGPTYEQYF. CDR3 sequence (DNA): TGTGCCAGCAGCCTTGGGACAGGTCCCACCTACGAGCAGTACTTC. Supplemented by reference TRBV14 and TRBJ2-7, the full variable domain reads EAGVTQFPSHSVIEKGQTVTLRCDPISGHDNLYWYRRVMGKEIKFLLHFVKESKQDESGMPNNRFLAERTGGTYSTLKVQPAELEDSGVYFCASSLGTGPTYEQYFGPGTRLTVT.

This chain links TRBV19 with TRBJ2-7, with a weak D call TRBD1 (5 bases). Trimming took off 8 bases at V and 2 bases at J, with 16 bases between the two ends. Germline V gene lookup returns CDR1 LNHDA and CDR2 SQIVND (reference sequence). The CDR3 runs to 14 residues. CDR3 in DNA: TGTGCCAGTTCCCGCAGGGTAGTTCCCTACGAGCAGTACTTC. This sequence encodes CASSRRVVPYEQYF.

The chain combines TRBV7-7 with TRBJ2-3; 12 nucleotides align to TRBD1. CDR1 SSHAT and CDR2 FNYEAQ come from the germline V gene (reference sequence). The CDR3 covers 14 residues. The CDR3 sequence: CAAGGTGGPDTQYF. CDR3 sequence (DNA): TGTGCGGCAGGGGGGACAGGGGGCCCAGATACGCAGTATTTT. The entire variable domain, with the rest obtained from reference TRBV7-7 and TRBJ2-3, is as follows: GAGVSQSPRYKVTKRGQDVTLRCDPISSHATLYWYQQALGQGPEFLTYFNYEAQPDKSGLPSDRFSAERPEGSISTLTIQRTEQRDSAMYRCAAGGTGGPDTQYFGPGTRLTVL.

The V gene is TRBV27, the J gene TRBJ1-3, with unresolved D. V shed 6 bases and J shed 8 bases, with 14 bases lying between them. This CDR3 spans 13 amino acids. Germline CDR1 MNHEY, CDR2 SMNVEV (reference sequence). The CDR3 sequence is CASSPHRGDTIYF. The CDR3 DNA is TGTGCCAGCAGCCCGCATCGCGGGGACACCATATATTTT.

The J gene is TRBJ1-1, the V gene TRBV3-1 (or the pseudogene TRBV3-2); D gene unclear. Trimming stripped 5 bases from V and 4 bases from J, with 11 bases between. Germline V gene sequence: CDR1 LGHDT, CDR2 YNNKEL (reference sequence). CDR3 length equals 13 residues. As DNA, the CDR3 is TGTGCCAGCAGCAGGGTAGGAGGCACTGAAGCTTTCTTT. Protein: CASSRVGGTEAFF.